Reported below is one T cell receptor (beta chain). This specimen belongs to a study of control samples from healthy donors and cancer patients. Germline V gene sequence: CDR1 LGHDT, CDR2 YNNKEL (reference sequence). Trimming at V came to 4 bases and at J to 13 bases, leaving 3 bases not matched to a gene. There are 12 residues in the CDR3. TCRdb keeps only in-frame clones here, not all; method: immunoSEQ multiplex PCR. This table has about 53,000 clones, about nine tenths appearing once. The rearrangement uses TRBV3-1 (or the pseudogene TRBV3-2) and TRBJ2-1, with 11 bases matching TRBD2. The source of this sequence is a man aged 55 to 69 with head and neck cancer. The sequenced sample consisted of PBMCs. The CDR3 sequence is CASSLSGGAQFF. The CDR3 nucleotides are TGTGCCAGCAGCCTTAGCGGGGGGGCCCAGTTCTTC.